This passage covers 4 T cell receptor beta chains from one sample sequenced in a study of shared clonotypes between healthy human individuals. Assay: immunoSEQ multiplex PCR; the TCRdb copy retains only in-frame clones and omits some. The profile shows about 600,000 clones, roughly 97% of them singletons. The sequenced material came from naive CD4+ T cells sorted from blood. As for subset: CD45RA+ positively selected. All receptors come from a woman aged 25 to 45 in good health.

This chain uses TRBV19 with TRBJ1-1, with TRBD1 matching 9 bases. The germline gives CDR1 LNHDA, CDR2 SQIVND (reference sequence). The CDR3 has 15 amino acids. Trimming at V came to 3 bases and at J to 1 base, leaving 3 bases not matched to a gene. CDR3 in amino acids: CASSIPGQGNTEAFF. CDR3 sequence (DNA): TGTGCCAGTAGTATCCCGGGACAGGGGAACACTGAAGCTTTCTTT.

The chain recombines TRBV6-5 with TRBJ2-3, with D perhaps assigned TRBD1 or TRBD2 (6 bases each). CDR3 length equals 14 residues. Per the germline V gene, CDR1 is MNHEY and CDR2 is SVGAGI. Trimming left V 5 bases short and J 4 bases short, with 13 bases between. In DNA, the CDR3 is TGTGCCAGCAGTACAGGGTCGGGAGCAGATACGCAGTATTTT. Amino acid sequence: CASSTGSGADTQYF.

The genes are TRBV6-1 and TRBJ1-1; D possibly corresponds to TRBD1 (6 bases). The germline gives CDR1 MNHNS, CDR2 SASEGT. The CDR3 consists of 14 residues. V was clipped by 6 bases and J by 4 bases, with 15 bases between them. The CDR3 loop reads CASSQGKWATEAFF. CDR3 DNA sequence: TGTGCCAGCAGCCAGGGGAAGTGGGCCACTGAAGCTTTCTTT.

V and J are TRBV28 and TRBJ1-1; D remains unclear. This CDR3 has 13 residues. Per germline, CDR1 MDHEN and CDR2 SYDVKM. V was cut by 1 base and J by 1 base, with 4 bases left in between. This CDR3 is CASSLSWNTEAFF. The CDR3, as DNA: TGTGCCAGCAGTTTATCTTGGAACACTGAAGCTTTCTTT.